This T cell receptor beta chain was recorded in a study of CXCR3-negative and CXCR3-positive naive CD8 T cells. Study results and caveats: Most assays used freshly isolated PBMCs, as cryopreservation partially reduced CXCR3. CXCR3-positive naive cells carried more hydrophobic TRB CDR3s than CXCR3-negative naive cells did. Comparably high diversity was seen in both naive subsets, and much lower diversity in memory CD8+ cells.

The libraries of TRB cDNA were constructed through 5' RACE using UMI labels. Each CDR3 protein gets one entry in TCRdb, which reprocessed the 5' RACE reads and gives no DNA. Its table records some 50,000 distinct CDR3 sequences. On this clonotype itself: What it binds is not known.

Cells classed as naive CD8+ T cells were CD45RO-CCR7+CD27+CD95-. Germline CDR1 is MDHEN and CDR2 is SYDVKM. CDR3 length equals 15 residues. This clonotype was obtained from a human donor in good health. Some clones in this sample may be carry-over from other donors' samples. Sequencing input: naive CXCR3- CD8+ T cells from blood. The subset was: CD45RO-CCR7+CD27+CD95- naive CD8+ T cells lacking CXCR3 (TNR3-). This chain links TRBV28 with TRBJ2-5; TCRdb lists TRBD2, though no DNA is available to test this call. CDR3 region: CASSLHSGGEETQYF.